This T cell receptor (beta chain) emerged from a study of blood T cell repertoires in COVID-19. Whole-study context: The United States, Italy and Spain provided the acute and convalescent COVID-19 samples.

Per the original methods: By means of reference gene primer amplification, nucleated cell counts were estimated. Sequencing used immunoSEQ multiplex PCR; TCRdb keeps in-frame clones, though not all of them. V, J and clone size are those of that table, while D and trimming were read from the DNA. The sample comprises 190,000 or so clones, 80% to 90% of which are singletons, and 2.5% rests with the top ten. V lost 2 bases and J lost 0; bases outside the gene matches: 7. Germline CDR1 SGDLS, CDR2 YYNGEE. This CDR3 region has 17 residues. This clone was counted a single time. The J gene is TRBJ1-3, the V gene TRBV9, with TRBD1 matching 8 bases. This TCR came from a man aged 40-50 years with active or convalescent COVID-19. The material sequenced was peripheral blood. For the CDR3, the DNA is TGTGCCAGCAGCGTTTCTCCCGGGACAGGCTCTGGAAACACCATATATTTT. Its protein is CASSVSPGTGSGNTIYF.